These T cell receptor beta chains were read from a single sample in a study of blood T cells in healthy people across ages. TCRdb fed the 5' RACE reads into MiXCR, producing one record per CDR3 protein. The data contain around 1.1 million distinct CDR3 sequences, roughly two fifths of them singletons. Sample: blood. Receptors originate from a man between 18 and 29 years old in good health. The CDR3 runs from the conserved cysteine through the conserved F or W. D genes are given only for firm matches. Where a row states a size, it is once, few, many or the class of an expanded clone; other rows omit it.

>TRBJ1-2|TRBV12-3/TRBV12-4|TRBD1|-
CASKGQQNNYGYTF
TGTGCCAGCAAGGGACAGCAGAATAACTATGGCTACACCTTC
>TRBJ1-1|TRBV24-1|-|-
CATSDSSQDEAFF
TGTGCCACCAGTGACTCGTCCCAGGATGAAGCTTTCTTT
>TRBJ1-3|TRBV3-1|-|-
CASSPGGSSGNTIYF
TGTGCCAGCAGCCCGGGAGGGTCCTCTGGAAACACCATATATTTT
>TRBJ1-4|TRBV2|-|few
CASSEAGAGGEKLFF
TGTGCCAGCAGTGAAGCGGGGGCAGGTGGTGAAAAACTGTTTTTT
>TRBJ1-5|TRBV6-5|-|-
CASSSRQFQPQHF
TGTGCCAGCAGTTCTAGACAGTTTCAGCCCCAGCATTTT
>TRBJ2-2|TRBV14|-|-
CASSRGFTGELFF
TGTGCCAGCAGCCGAGGCTTTACCGGGGAGCTGTTTTTT
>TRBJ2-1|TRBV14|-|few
CASSQATGYVREQFF
TGTGCCAGCAGCCAGGCGACAGGATACGTTCGTGAGCAGTTCTTC
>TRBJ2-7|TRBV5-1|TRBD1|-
CASSVATGVDEQYF
TGCGCCAGCAGCGTGGCGACAGGGGTCGACGAGCAGTACTTC
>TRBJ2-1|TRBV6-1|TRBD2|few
CASSEVNSGGAFEQFF
TGTGCCAGCAGTGAAGTTAATAGCGGGGGGGCCTTTGAGCAGTTCTTC
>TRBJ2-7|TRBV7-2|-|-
CASSYSGNYEQYF
TGTGCCAGCAGCTACTCCGGGAACTACGAGCAGTACTTC
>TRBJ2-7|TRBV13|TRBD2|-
CASSPGWLAGGSYEQYF
TGTGCCAGCAGCCCCGGGTGGCTAGCGGGGGGGAGCTACGAGCAGTACTTC
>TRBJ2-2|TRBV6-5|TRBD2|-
CPSSYLGEAGANTGELFF
TGTCCCAGCAGTTATCTCGGAGAAGCGGGGGCTAACACCGGGGAGCTGTTTTTT
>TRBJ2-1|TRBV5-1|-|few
CASSLELGAYNEQFF
TGCGCCAGCAGCCTGGAACTGGGCGCCTACAATGAGCAGTTCTTC
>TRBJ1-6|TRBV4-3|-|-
CASSQDVLRGVTYNSPLHF
TGCGCCAGCAGCCAAGACGTCCTGCGGGGAGTGACGTATAATTCACCCCTCCACTTT
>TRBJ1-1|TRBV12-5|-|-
CASGLVLPQGIVTEAFF
TGTGCTAGTGGTTTGGTACTCCCCCAGGGGATCGTGACTGAAGCTTTCTTT
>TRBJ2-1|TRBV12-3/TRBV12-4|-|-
CASSRPQGEQFF
TGTGCCAGCAGCCGTCCACAAGGAGAGCAGTTCTTC
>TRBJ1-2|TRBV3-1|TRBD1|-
CASSRQGGPYGYTF
TGTGCCAGCAGCCGACAAGGGGGCCCCTATGGCTACACCTTC
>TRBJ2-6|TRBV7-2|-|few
CASSLFAGANVLTF
TGTGCCAGCAGCTTATTCGCTGGGGCCAACGTCCTGACTTTC
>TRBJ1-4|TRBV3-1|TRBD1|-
CASPLTGTGSRFSEKLFF
TGTGCCAGCCCCCTCACGGGGACAGGGTCAAGATTTAGTGAAAAACTGTTTTTT
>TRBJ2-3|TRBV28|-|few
CASSPHPYGTFADTQYF
TGTGCCAGCAGCCCTCACCCATACGGGACGTTCGCAGATACGCAGTATTTT
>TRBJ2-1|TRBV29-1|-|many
CSVVGRPSYNEQFF
TGCAGCGTGGTAGGACGGCCCTCCTACAATGAGCAGTTCTTC
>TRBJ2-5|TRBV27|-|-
CASSLIPVSETQYF
TGTGCCAGCAGTTTAATACCGGTTTCAGAGACCCAGTACTTC
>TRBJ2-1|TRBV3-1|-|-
CASSQDGDHEQFF
TGTGCCAGCAGCCAAGATGGGGATCATGAGCAGTTCTTC
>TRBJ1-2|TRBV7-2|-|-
CASSSPDSRVDYTF
TGTGCCAGCAGCTCCCCCGACAGTCGGGTGGACTACACCTTC
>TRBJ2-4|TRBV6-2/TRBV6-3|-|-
CASSSPGGGGRNIQYF
TGTGCCAGCAGTTCCCCCGGAGGGGGCGGGAGAAACATTCAGTACTTC
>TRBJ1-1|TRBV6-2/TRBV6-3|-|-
CASSYQGRTEAFF
TGTGCCAGCAGTTATCAGGGTCGAACTGAAGCTTTCTTT
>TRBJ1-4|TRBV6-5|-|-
CASSYSGVAPEKLFF
TGTGCCAGCAGTTATTCAGGGGTGGCCCCCGAAAAACTGTTTTTT
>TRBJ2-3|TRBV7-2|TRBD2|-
CASSSRLAGPTDTQYF
TGTGCCAGCAGCTCAAGACTAGCGGGACCCACAGATACGCAGTATTTT